This T cell receptor (beta chain) was sequenced during a study of cytomegalovirus exposure and HLA in healthy donors. As to this clone: Its target is not known.

The CDR3 has 14 amino acids. From germline, CDR1 is LNHDA and CDR2 SQIVND (reference sequence). Between the trimmed V and J ends, which lost 5 bases and 1 base, there was a span of 9 bases. Vbeta (60) and Jbeta (13) primers were used in the PCR. The table came from immunoSEQ multiplex PCR; TCRdb's copy has only in-frame clones and leaves some out. The sample holds around 150,000 clones, 60% to 85% seen once. The study's findings and limits: The classifier reportedly diagnosed cytomegalovirus status with high specificity and sensitivity.

The clonotype was recovered from a man aged 25-45 years in good health and CMV-seropositive. Sequenced: PBMCs. The V and J genes are TRBV19 and TRBJ1-5, with D unresolved. In DNA, the CDR3 is TGTGCCAGTAGTGAGCTTTTCAGCAATCAGCCCCAGCATTTT. Residues: CASSELFSNQPQHF.